This T cell receptor (beta chain) appears in the sequencing data of a study of T cells in Graves' hyperthyroidism and ophthalmopathy. This CDR3 region has 13 residues. Trimming shortened V by 6 bases and J by 3 bases, and 11 bases separated the two germline ends. The germline gives CDR1 MNHEY, CDR2 SVGEGT. The study, taken as a whole, reports: Most thyroid clonotypes that were expanded above 0.001 also turned up in blood. The model forecast ophthalmopathy, anticipating it by a median 6.5 months before onset.

Template material for amplifying TCR beta CDR3 regions consisted of RNA transcripts. Initially, a first-round RT-PCR of the TCR CDR3 employed the HTBI primer set. Each CDR3 protein gets one entry after TCRdb re-called the multiplex PCR reads with MiXCR. The data hold about 400,000 distinct CDR3 sequences, with 13% to 15% observed a single time. A few counts support this clonotype. Its target is unknown. Duration under 3 months, a NOSPECS grade of at least 4, and a Clinical Activity Score of at least 3 characterized the ophthalmopathy patients. Sequencing was carried out using blood. The J gene is TRBJ1-2, the V gene TRBV6-2 or TRBV6-3; no reliable D call. The TCR originated in a woman in her thirties with Graves' ophthalmopathy. The CDR3 sequence: CASSLGWDYGYTF. The CDR3 DNA reads TGTGCCAGCAGCCTAGGTTGGGACTATGGCTACACCTTC.